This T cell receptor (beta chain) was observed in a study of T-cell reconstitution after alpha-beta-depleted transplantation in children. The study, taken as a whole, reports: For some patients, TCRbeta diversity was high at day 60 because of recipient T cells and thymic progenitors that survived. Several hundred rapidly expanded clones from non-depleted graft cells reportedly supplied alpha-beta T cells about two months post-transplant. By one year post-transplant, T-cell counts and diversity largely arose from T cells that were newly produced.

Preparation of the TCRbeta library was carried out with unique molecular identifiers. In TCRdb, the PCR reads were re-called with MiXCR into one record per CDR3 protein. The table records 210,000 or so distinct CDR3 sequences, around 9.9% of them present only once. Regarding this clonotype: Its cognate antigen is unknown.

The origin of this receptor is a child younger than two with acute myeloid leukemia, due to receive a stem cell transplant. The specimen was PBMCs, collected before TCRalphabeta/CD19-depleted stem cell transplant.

The CDR3 spells CASSLPTSRNTGELFF. In nucleotides, the CDR3 is TGTGCCAGCAGCTTACCGACTAGCCGGAACACCGGGGAGCTGTTTTTT. The chain employs TRBV11-2 and TRBJ2-2; 7 bases fit TRBD2. After removal of 2 bases from V and 1 base from J, the junction contained 4 bases not matched to a gene. The length of the CDR3 is 16 residues. Germline values: CDR1 SGHAT, CDR2 FQNNGV.